This T cell receptor (beta chain) appears in the sequencing data of a study of technical replicates of blood from several donors. V was pared by 4 bases and J by 8 bases, with 17 bases between. The germline CDR1 and CDR2 sequences are SNHLY and FYNNEI. The CDR3 totals 14 residues. Assay: immunoSEQ multiplex PCR; the TCRdb copy retains only in-frame clones and omits some. The sample has 91,000 or so clones, 95% seen once. This clone occurred once. This specimen includes other DNA sequences encoding the same CDR3. Sequencing was carried out using T cells isolated from PBMCs. The receptor's source is a human donor in good health. The rearrangement joins TRBV2 to TRBJ1-2; D perhaps matches TRBD1 (5 bases). As DNA, the CDR3 is TGTGCCAGCAGTGTTTCAGGGATCCTTTTCGGCTACACCTTC. It translates to CASSVSGILFGYTF.